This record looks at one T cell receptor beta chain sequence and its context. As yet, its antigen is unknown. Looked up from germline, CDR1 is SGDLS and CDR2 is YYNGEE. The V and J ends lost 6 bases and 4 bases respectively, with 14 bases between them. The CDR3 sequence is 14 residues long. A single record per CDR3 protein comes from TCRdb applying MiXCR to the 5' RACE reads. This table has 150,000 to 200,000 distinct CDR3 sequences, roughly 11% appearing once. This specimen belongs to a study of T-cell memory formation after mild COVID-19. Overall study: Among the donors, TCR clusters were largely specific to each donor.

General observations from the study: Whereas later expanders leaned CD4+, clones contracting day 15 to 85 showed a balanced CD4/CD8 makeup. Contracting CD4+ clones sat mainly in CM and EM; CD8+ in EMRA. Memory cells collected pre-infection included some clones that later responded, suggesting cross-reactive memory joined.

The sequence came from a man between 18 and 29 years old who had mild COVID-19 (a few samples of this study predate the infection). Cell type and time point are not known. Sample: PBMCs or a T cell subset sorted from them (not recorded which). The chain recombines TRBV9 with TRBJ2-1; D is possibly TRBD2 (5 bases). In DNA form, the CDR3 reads TGTGCCAGCACCCCAGGCGGGCGATACAATGAGCAGTTCTTC. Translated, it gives CASTPGGRYNEQFF.